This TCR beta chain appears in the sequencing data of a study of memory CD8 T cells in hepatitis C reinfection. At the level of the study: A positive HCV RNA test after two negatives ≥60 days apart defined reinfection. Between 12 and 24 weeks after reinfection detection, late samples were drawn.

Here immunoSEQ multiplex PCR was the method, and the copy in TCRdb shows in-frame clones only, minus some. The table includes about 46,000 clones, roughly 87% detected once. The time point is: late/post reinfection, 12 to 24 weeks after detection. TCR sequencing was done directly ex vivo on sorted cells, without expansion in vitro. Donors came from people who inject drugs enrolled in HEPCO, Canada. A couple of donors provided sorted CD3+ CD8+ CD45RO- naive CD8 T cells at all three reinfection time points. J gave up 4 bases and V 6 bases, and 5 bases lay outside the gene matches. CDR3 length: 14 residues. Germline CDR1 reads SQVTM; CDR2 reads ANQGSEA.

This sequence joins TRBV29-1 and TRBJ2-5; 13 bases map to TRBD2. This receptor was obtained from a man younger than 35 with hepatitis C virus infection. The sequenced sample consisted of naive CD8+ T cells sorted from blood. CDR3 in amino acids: CSVELAGGRETQYF. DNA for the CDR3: TGCAGCGTGGAACTAGCGGGGGGGCGAGAGACCCAGTACTTC.